This is a list of T cell receptor beta chains from one sample in a study of OX40 agonist ivuxolimab in advanced cancers. The repertoire was sequenced with immunoSEQ multiplex PCR; TCRdb's copy has only in-frame clones and lacks some. The sample carries about 36,000 clones, around 77% recorded once. Specimen: CD4+ or CD8+ T cells sorted from blood, collected in a trial of the OX40 agonist ivuxolimab. The source of these receptors is an adult with an advanced solid tumor such as melanoma, head and neck, liver or kidney cancer. Both conserved end residues are trimmed from each CDR3. Clone size is given for some rows only: seen once, a few or many times, or a class if the clone is expanded.

>TRBV5-4|NA
ASSLSGADTQY
>TRBV21-1|few
ASSCTFSYEQY
>TRBV11-2|NA
ASSLIRGVYEQY
>TRBV27|NA
ASSLWRGDEQY
>TRBV7-9|NA
ASSSRRGLMNTEAF
>TRBV9|NA
ASSPDPVIREQY
>TRBV4-1|NA
ASSQDAGHSAEKLF
>TRBV28|NA
ASSPAWGLNTDTQY
>TRBV5-5|NA
ASSSSNEQF
>TRBV29-1|NA
SVGVGSIGETQY
>TRBV7-9|few
ASSPRRGADTGELF
>TRBV27|NA
ASSFTGSYEQY
>TRBV19|NA
ASSIDPGPPTDTQY
>TRBV4-1|NA
ASSQTESSGNTIY
>TRBV27|NA
ASSRGTGGREQY
>TRBV6-5|NA
ASSSWGGLAYNEQF
>TRBV2|NA
ASSEAGGPGEQF
>TRBV29-1|few
SVEDRSGIYEQY
>TRBV27|NA
ATYSGGFGAAF
>TRBV27|NA
ASSLSNMVGELF
>TRBV4-1|NA
ASSHSRGGIGETQY
>TRBV15|NA
ATSRALYNEQF
>TRBV4-2|NA
ASSQEGGLYGYT
>TRBV7-9|NA
ASSFEGMKTQY
>TRBV10-3|NA
ASRQGVVVNTEAF
>TRBV27|few
ASGVGRAYNEQF
>TRBV28|NA
ASSLIGAYEQY
>TRBV7-2|NA
ASSLSGDNEQF
>TRBV6-6|NA
ASSYNLWGNYGYT
>TRBV2|NA
ASSEAGIIMSSYNEQF
>TRBV28|NA
ASRRLAASNEQF
>TRBV28|NA
ASSRNDRLGLILSSGANVLT
>TRBV4-2|NA
ASSQSTPITLNTEAF
>TRBV2|NA
ASSEAGTVVYNEQF
>TRBV28|NA
ASRKSSGHYNEQF
>TRBV2|NA
ASRGTEAF
>TRBV5-1|NA
ASSYGDTEAF
>TRBV9|NA
ASSDGRDNEQF
>TRBV9|NA
ASSVGGGTGPATEGYT
>TRBV27|NA
ASSLFSSYEQY
>TRBV29-1|NA
SVENRDRGRGYT
>TRBV5-6|NA
ASSRWDRGNQPQH
>TRBV13|once
ASSFSGYGSYNEQF
>TRBV9|NA
ASSEGQSKGYT
>TRBV27|NA
ASRASGYQETQY
>TRBV6-5|NA
ASSTDRDGYT
>TRBV27|NA
ASSLSPRGNEKLF
>TRBV7-8|NA
ASSLGQGYGYT
>TRBV20-1|NA
SARDSYEQY
>TRBV5-6|few
ASSLQGYSNQPQH
>TRBV6-1|NA
ASSDLPSFSYEQY